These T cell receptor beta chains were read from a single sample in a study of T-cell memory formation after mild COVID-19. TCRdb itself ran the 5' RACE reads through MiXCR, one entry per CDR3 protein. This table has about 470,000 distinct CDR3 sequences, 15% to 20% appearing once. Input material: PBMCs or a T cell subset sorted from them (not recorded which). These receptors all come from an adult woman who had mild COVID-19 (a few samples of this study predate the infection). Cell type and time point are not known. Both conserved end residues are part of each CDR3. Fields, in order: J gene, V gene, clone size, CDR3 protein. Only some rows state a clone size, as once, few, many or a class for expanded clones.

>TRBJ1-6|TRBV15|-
CATSRDRGDSPLHF
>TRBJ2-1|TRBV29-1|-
CSGGYNEQFF
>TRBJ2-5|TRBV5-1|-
CASSLSRTEETQYF
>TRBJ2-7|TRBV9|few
CASSVESGRSYEQYF
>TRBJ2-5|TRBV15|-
CATSREKGAGETQYF
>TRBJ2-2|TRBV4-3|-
CASSQHTPWASPNTGELFF
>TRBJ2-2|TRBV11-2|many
CASSPRQGANTGELFF
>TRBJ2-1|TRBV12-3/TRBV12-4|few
CASSPLRGQEFF
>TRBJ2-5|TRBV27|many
CASRPDRGSETQYF
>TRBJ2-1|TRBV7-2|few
CASSYGPGSVEQFF
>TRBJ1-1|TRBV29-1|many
CSVDRMNTEAFF
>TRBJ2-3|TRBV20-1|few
CSASRSSGDTDTQYF
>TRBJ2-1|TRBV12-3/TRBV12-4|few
CASRLVPRGLRADNEQFF
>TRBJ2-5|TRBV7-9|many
CASSLWLAGTETQYF
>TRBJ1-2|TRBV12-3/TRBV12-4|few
CASSGTGANYGYTF
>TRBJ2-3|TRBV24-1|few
CATSDLRFGGTDTQYF
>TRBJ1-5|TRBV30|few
CAWSGVGRGGQPQHF
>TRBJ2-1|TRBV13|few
CASSFLGNNEQFF
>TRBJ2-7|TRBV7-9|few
CASSHGTSGTYEQYF
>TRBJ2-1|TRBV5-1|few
CASALGTGAGDEQFF
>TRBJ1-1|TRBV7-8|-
CASSSSGGSEAFF
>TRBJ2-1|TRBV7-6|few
CASSSRLAGESYNEQFF
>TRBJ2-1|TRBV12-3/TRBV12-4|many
CASSQGTSLLGYEQFF
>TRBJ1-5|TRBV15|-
CATSRGLQGTNQPQHF
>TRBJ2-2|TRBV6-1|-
CASSAILTTGNTGELFF
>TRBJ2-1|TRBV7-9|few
CASSLLDWSTYNEQFF
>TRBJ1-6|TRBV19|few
CASSIGNRGNSPLHF
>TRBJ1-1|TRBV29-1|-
CSAAKGTGNTEAFF
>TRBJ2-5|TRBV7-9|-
CASSLGTGSAGETQYF
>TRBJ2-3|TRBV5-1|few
CASSLAGRATDTQYF
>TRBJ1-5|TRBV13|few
CASSLAPSNQPQHF
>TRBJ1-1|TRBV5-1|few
CASSLAKWGTEAFF
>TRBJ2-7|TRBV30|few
CAWSKRGGTYEQYF
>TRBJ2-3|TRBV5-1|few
CASSPAVESDTQYF
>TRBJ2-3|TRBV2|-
CASRRGTGTGPQYF
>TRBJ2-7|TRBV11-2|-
CASSWAWGVDYEQYF
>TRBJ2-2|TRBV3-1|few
CASSQALRRESVLFF
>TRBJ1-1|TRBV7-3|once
CASSLTWGGQGTTEAFF
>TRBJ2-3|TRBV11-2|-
CASSFGLAVSTDTQYF
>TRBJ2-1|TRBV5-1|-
CASSLVVSGNNEQFF
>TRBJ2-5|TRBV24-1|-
CATSDPPGAKYQETQYF
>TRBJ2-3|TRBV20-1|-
CSAQSSLVIDTQYF
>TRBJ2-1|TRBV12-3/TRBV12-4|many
CASRLGWRTERNEQFF
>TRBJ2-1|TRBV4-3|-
CASSQDRVQVYNEQFF
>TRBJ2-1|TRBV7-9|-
CASSFVDRGNEQFF
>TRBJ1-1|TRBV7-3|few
CASSLIGGEAFF
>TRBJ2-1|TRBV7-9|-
CASTARVLAGVEQFF
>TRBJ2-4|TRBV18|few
CASSPSGSLYDIQYF
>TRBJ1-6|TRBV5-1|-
CASSSGTGLRGGNSPLHF
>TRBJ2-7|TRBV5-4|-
CASRPGVAEAYEQYF
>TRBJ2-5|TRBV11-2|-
CASSHSRETQYF
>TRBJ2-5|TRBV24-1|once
CATSDPRNQETQYF
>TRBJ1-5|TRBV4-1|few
CASSRYLDRFSNQPQHF
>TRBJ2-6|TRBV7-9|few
CASIWDRGTSGANVLTF
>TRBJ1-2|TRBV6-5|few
CASSYRGGFYGYTF
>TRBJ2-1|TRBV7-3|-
CASSLESGGRARNEQFF
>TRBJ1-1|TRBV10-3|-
CAIKAERTEAFF